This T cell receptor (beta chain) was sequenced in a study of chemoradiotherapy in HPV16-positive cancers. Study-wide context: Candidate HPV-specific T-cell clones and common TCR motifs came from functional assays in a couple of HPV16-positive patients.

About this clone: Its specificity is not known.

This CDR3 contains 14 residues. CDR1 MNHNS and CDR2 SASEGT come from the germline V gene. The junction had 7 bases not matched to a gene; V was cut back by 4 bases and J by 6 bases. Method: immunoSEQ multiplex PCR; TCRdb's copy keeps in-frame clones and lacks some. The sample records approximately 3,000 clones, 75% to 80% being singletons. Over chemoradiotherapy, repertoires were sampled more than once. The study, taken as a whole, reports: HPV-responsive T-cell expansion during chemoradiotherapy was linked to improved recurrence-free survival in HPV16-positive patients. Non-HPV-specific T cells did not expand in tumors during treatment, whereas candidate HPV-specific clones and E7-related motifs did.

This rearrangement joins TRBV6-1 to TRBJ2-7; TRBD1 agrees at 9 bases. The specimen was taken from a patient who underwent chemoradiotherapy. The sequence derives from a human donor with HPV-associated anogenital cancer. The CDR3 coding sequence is TGTGCCAGCAGTGCCAGGACAGGGGAGGGCGAGCAGTACTTC. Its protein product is CASSARTGEGEQYF.